A single sample gave rise to the 32 T cell receptor beta chains below, sequenced in a study of shared clonotypes between healthy human individuals. The method was immunoSEQ multiplex PCR; TCRdb's version includes in-frame clones alone and lacks a portion of them. The sample includes fewer than 130,000 clones, about 66% of them seen just once. Material for sequencing was memory CD8+ T cells sorted from blood. The sample's subset: CD45RO+ cells pooled with CCR7-negative TemRA cells. The receptors derive from a woman aged 25 to 45 in good health.

In its sample, this clone was seen once. V gene TRBV12-5 combines with J gene TRBJ2-7, with 8 bases identical to TRBD2. After removal of 3 bases from V and 4 bases from J, the junction contained 11 bases not matched to a gene. The germline CDR1 and CDR2 sequences are LGHNT and FRNRAP. The CDR3 consists of 16 residues. CDR3 nucleotides: TGTGCTAGTGGTTTAGGGACTAGACCTTTCATATACGAGCAGTACTTC. Protein: CASGLGTRPFIYEQYF.

The rearrangement uses TRBV9 and TRBJ2-2; the match to TRBD2 covers 9 bases. CDR3 length equals 16 residues. Germline V gives CDR1 SGDLS, CDR2 YYNGEE. Trimming cost V 1 base and J 6 bases; bases outside gene matches: 7. The CDR3 sequence is CASSVSLAGRSGELFF. The CDR3 nucleotides read TGTGCCAGCAGCGTATCACTAGCGGGTCGTTCCGGGGAGCTGTTTTTT. Together with reference TRBV9 and TRBJ2-2, the CDR3 gives the full variable domain: DSGVTQTPKHLITATGQRVTLRCSPRSGDLSVYWYQQSLDQGLQFLIQYYNGEERAKGNILERFSAQQFPDLHSELNLSSLELGDSALYFCASSVSLAGRSGELFFGEGSRLTVL.

V and J are TRBV2 and TRBJ2-1, with 8 bases lining up with TRBD2. This CDR3 contains 15 residues. V was pared by 6 bases and J by 4 bases, with 8 bases of the junction left unmatched. In germline, CDR1 is SNHLY, CDR2 FYNNEI. The CDR3 loop reads CASRDRLAPYNEQFF. CDR3 nucleotides: TGTGCCAGCAGAGACAGACTAGCGCCATACAATGAGCAGTTCTTC.

The V call is TRBV28, the J call TRBJ1-2; weak D call: TRBD1 (6 bases). Trimming shortened V by 5 bases and J by 6 bases, and 13 bases separated the two germline ends. Germline V lookup: CDR1 MDHEN, CDR2 SYDVKM. This CDR3 is 13 amino acids long. CDR3 in amino acids: CASSRVRGDGYTF. The CDR3 coding sequence is TGTGCCAGCAGTCGCGTGAGGGGGGATGGCTACACCTTC.

The chain carries TRBV6-5 and TRBJ1-1; no reliable D call. Germline V lookup: CDR1 MNHEY, CDR2 SVGAGI. V was clipped by 4 bases and J by 4 bases, with 16 bases between them. CDR3 length equals 15 residues. CDR3 residues: CASSSGVGSFTEAFF. In nucleotides, the CDR3 is TGTGCCAGCAGTTCCGGGGTGGGGAGTTTCACTGAAGCTTTCTTT.

The chain recombines TRBV7-7 with TRBJ2-7; D is uncertain. The CDR3 has 15 residues. With 5 bases removed from V and 0 bases from J, the gap between germline ends came to 14 bases. Germline CDR1 is SSHAT and CDR2 is FNYEAQ (reference sequence). This chain's CDR3 is CASSPIRAPSYEQYF. Here the CDR3 DNA reads TGTGCCAGCAGCCCGATCCGGGCACCCTCCTACGAGCAGTACTTC.

The chain recombines TRBV23-1 with TRBJ2-1; 13 bases map to TRBD2. TRBV23-1 carries the ORF label, with uncertain function. The CDR3 extends over 19 amino acids. Trimming took 4 bases from V and 3 from J; bases not matched to a gene: 12. CDR3 amino acids: CASSRSRTSGSRGYNEQFF. The CDR3 nucleotides are TGCGCCAGCAGTCGATCACGGACTAGCGGGAGTAGGGGCTACAATGAGCAGTTCTTC.

The V and J genes are TRBV25-1 and TRBJ1-5, with D perhaps TRBD1 (5 bases). V lost 1 base, J lost 0 bases, and 16 bases lay in between. CDR1 MGHDK and CDR2 SYGVNS come from the germline V gene. The CDR3 is 18 residues long. In DNA, the CDR3 is TGTGCCAGCAGTGAATCGGGGCAGGGTGCCTATAGCAATCAGCCCCAGCATTTT. The encoded protein is CASSESGQGAYSNQPQHF.

This chain joins TRBV29-1 and TRBJ2-3, with D perhaps TRBD2 (6 bases). The V and J ends lost 5 bases and 5 bases respectively, with 17 bases between them. CDR3 size: 14 residues. Germline V gene data show CDR1 as SQVTM and CDR2 as ANQGSEA. The CDR3 DNA is TGCAGCGTTCCCTTGGGGGGTTCGGGAGATACGCAGTATTTT. Its translation is CSVPLGGSGDTQYF.

This chain connects TRBV19 to TRBJ2-3, with a tentative D call TRBD1 (6 bases). Trimming left V 3 bases short and J 4 bases short, with 8 bases between. Germline V lookup: CDR1 LNHDA, CDR2 SQIVND (reference sequence). The CDR3 runs 13 residues. CDR3 in amino acids: CASSIWGPDTQYF. In nucleotides, the CDR3 is TGTGCCAGTAGTATCTGGGGGCCAGATACGCAGTATTTT.

This sequence joins TRBV5-1 and TRBJ2-5, with TRBD2 matching over 7 bases. Unmatched junction bases numbered 11, after V lost 4 bases and J lost 5 bases. The germline gives CDR1 SGHRS, CDR2 YFSETQ. CDR3 length: 15 residues. CDR3 sequence (DNA): TGCGCCAGCAGCCCGGGGACTCCGGGAGGTGAGACCCAGTACTTC. Translation: CASSPGTPGGETQYF.

Regarding this clone: A far bigger clonotype differs at one base, so this is likely a read error. In the same sample, other DNA sequences code for this CDR3. The rearrangement uses TRBV4-1 and TRBJ2-1, with 11 bases fitting TRBD2. The germline V gene has CDR1 MGHRA and CDR2 YSYEKL. J gave up 6 bases and V 5 bases, and 12 bases lay outside the gene matches. This CDR3 is built from 17 residues. This chain's CDR3 is CASSTTSGSTPANEQFF. The DNA of the CDR3 is TGCGCCAGCAGCACAACTAGCGGGAGTACCCCAGCCAATGAGCAGTTCTTC.

V usage is TRBV2 and J usage is TRBJ1-5, with D unclear. CDR1 and CDR2 from the germline V gene are SNHLY and FYNNEI. The V end was cut by 3 bases, the J end by 0 bases, with 6 bases between. This CDR3 comprises 14 residues. In DNA, the CDR3 is TGTGCCAGCAGTGACTGGTTTAGCAATCAGCCCCAGCATTTT. Encoded protein: CASSDWFSNQPQHF.

This chain connects TRBV7-2 to TRBJ2-3; possibly TRBD2 for D (5 bases). This CDR3 is built from 16 residues. The germline V and J ends were trimmed by 3 bases and 5 bases, with 18 bases remaining between them. Germline CDR1 and CDR2: SGHTA and FQGNSA. The CDR3 reads CASSLKGPRGRDTQYF. CDR3 coding DNA: TGTGCCAGCAGCTTGAAGGGCCCCCGAGGGCGAGATACGCAGTATTTT.

The chain has TRBV6-4 and TRBJ2-2, with 7 bases fitting TRBD1. CDR1 and CDR2 from the germline V gene are MRHNA and SNTAGT. Trimming took 3 bases from V and 5 from J; bases not matched to a gene: 6. The length of the CDR3 is 15 residues. The CDR3: CASSDGDRETGELFF. The CDR3 DNA is TGTGCCAGCAGTGATGGAGACAGGGAGACCGGGGAGCTGTTTTTT.

The chain joins TRBV28 to TRBJ2-7; D might be TRBD1 (6 bases). V was cut by 2 bases and J by 3 bases, with 14 bases left in between. The CDR3 totals 15 residues. Germline CDR1 is MDHEN and CDR2 is SYDVKM. CDR3 nucleotide sequence: TGTGCCAGCAGTTTAGGTGGACAGCTAAACTACGAGCAGTACTTC. This gives the protein CASSLGGQLNYEQYF.

The rearrangement links TRBV11-2 to TRBJ2-3, with 13 bases aligning to TRBD2. The CDR3 contains 14 residues. The junction had 4 bases not matched to a gene; V was cut back by 5 bases and J by 8 bases. Looked up from germline, CDR1 is SGHAT and CDR2 is FQNNGV. The CDR3 DNA is TGTGCCAGCAGCGGACTAGCGGGAGAGGGTACGCAGTATTTT. This encodes CASSGLAGEGTQYF.

This chain links TRBV7-2 with TRBJ2-1, with unresolved D. This CDR3 has 16 residues. Trimming pared 1 base from V and 6 bases from J, leaving 16 bases between. The germline V gene encodes CDR1 SGHTA and CDR2 FQGNSA. DNA for the CDR3: TGTGCCAGCAGCTTAGGATCAAGCTGGCTGGCCAATGAGCAGTTCTTC. Translating it yields CASSLGSSWLANEQFF. Full variable domain (rest looked up from reference TRBV7-2 and TRBJ2-1): GAGVSQSPSNKVTEKGKDVELRCDPISGHTALYWYRQSLGQGLEFLIYFQGNSAPDKSGLPSDRFSAERTGGSVSTLTIQRTQQEDSAVYLCASSLGSSWLANEQFFGPGTRLTVL.

This chain joins TRBV7-2 and TRBJ2-5; unclear D gene. This CDR3 spans 15 amino acids. V lost 2 bases to trimming and J lost 4 bases, with 14 bases between them. CDR1 and CDR2 (germline): SGHTA, FQGNSA. DNA for the CDR3: TGTGCCAGCAGCTTAAACGTTTTGGTACCAGAGACCCAGTACTTC. It codes for CASSLNVLVPETQYF.

The sample holds a few counts of this clone. This chain links TRBV10-3 with TRBJ1-5, with TRBD1 identical over 9 bases. Germline assignment: CDR1 ENHRY and CDR2 SYGVKD. Trimming took 4 bases from V and 5 from J; bases not matched to a gene: 3. This CDR3 has 14 residues. The CDR3 protein is CAISGQGVDQPQHF. The CDR3 DNA sequence: TGTGCCATCAGTGGACAGGGGGTTGATCAGCCCCAGCATTTT.

This clone was seen a single time. The genes are TRBV7-2 and TRBJ2-7; 7 bases fit TRBD1. Germline V CDR1 and CDR2: SGHTA, FQGNSA. The ends lost 2 bases at V and 4 bases at J; junction bases unmatched: 14. The CDR3 is made up of 17 amino acids. The CDR3 DNA reads TGTGCCAGCAGCTTATGGGGGCAGGGACAGAAAACTTACGAGCAGTACTTC. Protein: CASSLWGQGQKTYEQYF.

The CDR3: CASSSGLAEYEQFF. The CDR3 DNA reads TGTGCCAGCAGCTCGGGACTAGCGGAGTATGAGCAGTTCTTC. The chain couples TRBV9 to TRBJ2-1; 11 nucleotides align to TRBD2. V lost 4 bases, J lost 8 bases, and 5 bases stayed unmatched. Germline-derived CDR1 and CDR2 are SGDLS and YYNGEE. The CDR3 length is 14 residues.

CDR3 in DNA: TGTGCCAGCAAAGACAGGGGTAGCAATCAGCCCCAGCATTTT. Protein: CASKDRGSNQPQHF. The genes are TRBV2 and TRBJ1-5; TRBD1 aligns across 8 bases. The length of the CDR3 is 14 residues. Trimming cost V 7 bases and J 0 bases; bases outside gene matches: 2. Germline lookup yields CDR1 SNHLY and CDR2 FYNNEI.

The chain has TRBV5-1 and TRBJ2-3; TRBD2 aligns across 8 bases. The CDR3 is made up of 19 amino acids. Germline-derived CDR1 and CDR2 are SGHRS and YFSETQ. V shed 0 bases and J 0 bases; nucleotides not matched to a gene: 12. The CDR3 reads CASSLVNGLAGFSTDTQYF. CDR3 bases: TGCGCCAGCAGCTTGGTCAACGGCCTAGCGGGTTTCAGCACAGATACGCAGTATTTT.

The chain joins TRBV5-1 to TRBJ1-2; D unresolved. Trimming left V 1 base short and J 8 bases short, with 12 bases between. Germline-derived CDR1 and CDR2 are SGHRS and YFSETQ. There are 13 residues in the CDR3. The DNA of the CDR3 is TGCGCCAGCAGCTTGAGAAAGGGATGGGGCTACACCTTC. The encoded protein is CASSLRKGWGYTF.

At least ten counts were recorded for this clone. The chain couples TRBV13 to TRBJ2-7; tentatively, D is TRBD2 (5 bases). CDR1 is PRHDT, CDR2 FYEKMQ, per germline (reference sequence). The length of the CDR3 is 14 residues. Trimming stripped 2 bases from V and 0 bases from J, with 8 bases between. The CDR3 region has the DNA TGTGCCAGCAGCTTAAGCGGAAGCTCCTACGAGCAGTACTTC. Protein product: CASSLSGSSYEQYF.

This rearrangement joins TRBV18 to TRBJ2-7, with D possibly matching TRBD1 (5 bases). V lost 1 base, J lost 2 bases, and 9 bases lay in between. Per the germline V gene, CDR1 is KGHSH and CDR2 is LQKENI. The CDR3 sequence is 14 residues long. The CDR3 spells CASSPRGGTYEQYF. DNA of the CDR3: TGTGCCAGCTCACCACGGGGCGGAACCTACGAGCAGTACTTC.

The chain links TRBV5-1 to TRBJ1-2; tentative D call: TRBD1 (5 bases). CDR1 and CDR2 from the germline V gene are SGHRS and YFSETQ. Trimming removed 0 bases from V and 2 bases from J, with 5 bases in between. This CDR3 is built from 13 residues. CDR3 coding DNA: TGCGCCAGCAGCTTGGGGGGGAACTATGGCTACACCTTC. The encoded protein is CASSLGGNYGYTF.

The V call is TRBV7-9, the J call TRBJ1-1; tentatively, D is TRBD1 (5 bases). Trimming left V 5 bases short and J 1 base short, with 11 bases between. Germline values: CDR1 SEHNR, CDR2 FQNEAQ (reference sequence). The CDR3 is 14 residues long. CDR3 DNA sequence: TGTGCCAGCAGCCGTCCAGGGACGAACACTGAAGCTTTCTTT. This sequence encodes CASSRPGTNTEAFF.

V usage is TRBV28 and J usage is TRBJ2-5; perhaps TRBD2 as D (5 bases). This CDR3 region has 14 residues. The germline V gene has CDR1 MDHEN and CDR2 SYDVKM. Deletions cut 7 bases from V and 4 bases from J, with 16 bases between. This CDR3 reads CASIAGLASETQYF. DNA of the CDR3: TGTGCCAGCATCGCCGGGCTAGCCTCAGAGACCCAGTACTTC.

The V gene is TRBV11-2, the J gene TRBJ1-1; 7 nucleotides line up with TRBD1. The CDR3 spans 15 residues. Germline loops: CDR1 SGHAT, CDR2 FQNNGV. V lost 2 bases and J lost 0; bases outside the gene matches: 3. The CDR3 sequence is CASSLRTGLNTEAFF. The CDR3 coding sequence is TGTGCCAGCAGCTTACGGACAGGATTGAACACTGAAGCTTTCTTT.

This rearrangement joins TRBV27 to TRBJ1-5; D is possibly TRBD1 (6 bases). Germline V gene sequence: CDR1 MNHEY, CDR2 SMNVEV (reference sequence). CDR3 length: 13 amino acids. Between the trimmed V and J ends, which lost 8 bases and 7 bases, there was a span of 15 bases. CDR3 nucleotide sequence: TGTGCCAGCGGTAAACAGGGACTCCAGCCCCAGCATTTT. The encoded protein is CASGKQGLQPQHF.